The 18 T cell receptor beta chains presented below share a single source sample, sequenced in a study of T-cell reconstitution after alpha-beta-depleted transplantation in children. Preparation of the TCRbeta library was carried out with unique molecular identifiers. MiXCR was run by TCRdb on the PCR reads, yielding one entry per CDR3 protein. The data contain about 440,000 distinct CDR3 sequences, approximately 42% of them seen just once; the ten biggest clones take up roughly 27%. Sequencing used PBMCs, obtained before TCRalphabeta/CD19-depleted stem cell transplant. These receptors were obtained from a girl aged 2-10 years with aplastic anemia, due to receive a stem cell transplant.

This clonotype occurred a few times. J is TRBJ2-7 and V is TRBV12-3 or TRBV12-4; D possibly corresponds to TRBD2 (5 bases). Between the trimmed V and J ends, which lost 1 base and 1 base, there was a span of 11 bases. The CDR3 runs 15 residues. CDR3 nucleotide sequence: TGTGCCAGCAGTTTAGGCCGGGGAGTATCCTACGAGCAGTACTTC. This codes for CASSLGRGVSYEQYF.

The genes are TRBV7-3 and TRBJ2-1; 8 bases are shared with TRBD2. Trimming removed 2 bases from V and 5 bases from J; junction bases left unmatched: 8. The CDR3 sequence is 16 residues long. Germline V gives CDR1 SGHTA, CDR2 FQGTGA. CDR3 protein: CASSLGVAGTNNEQFF. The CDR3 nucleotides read TGTGCCAGCAGCTTAGGGGTAGCGGGGACTAACAATGAGCAGTTCTTC.

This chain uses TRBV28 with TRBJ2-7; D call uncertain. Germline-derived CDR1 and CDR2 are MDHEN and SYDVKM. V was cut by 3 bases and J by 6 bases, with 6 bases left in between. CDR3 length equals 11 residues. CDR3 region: CASSFLREQYF. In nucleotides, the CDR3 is TGTGCCAGCAGTTTTTTGCGCGAGCAGTACTTC.

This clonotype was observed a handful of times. The CDR3 nucleotides read TGCAGTGCTGGACAGGGTAGGCCCTACGAGCAGTACTTC. Amino acid sequence: CSAGQGRPYEQYF. This chain connects TRBV20-1 to TRBJ2-7; TRBD1 agrees at 8 bases. V dropped 5 bases and J dropped 2; count of bases not matched to a gene: 5. This CDR3 spans 13 amino acids. From germline, CDR1 is DFQATT and CDR2 SNEGSKA (reference sequence).

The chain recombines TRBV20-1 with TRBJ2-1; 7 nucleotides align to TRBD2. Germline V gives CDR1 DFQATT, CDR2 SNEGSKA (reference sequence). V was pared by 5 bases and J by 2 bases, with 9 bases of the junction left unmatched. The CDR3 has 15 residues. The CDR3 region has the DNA TGCAGTGCTGGCACAGACGGGAGGACCTACAATGAGCAGTTCTTC. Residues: CSAGTDGRTYNEQFF.

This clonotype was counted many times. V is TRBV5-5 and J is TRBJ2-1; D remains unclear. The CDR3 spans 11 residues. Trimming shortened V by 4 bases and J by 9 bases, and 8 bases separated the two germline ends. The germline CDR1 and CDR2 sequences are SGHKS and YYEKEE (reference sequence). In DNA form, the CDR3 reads TGTGCCAGCAGCCGCCGGATTGAGCAGTTCTTC. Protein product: CASSRRIEQFF.

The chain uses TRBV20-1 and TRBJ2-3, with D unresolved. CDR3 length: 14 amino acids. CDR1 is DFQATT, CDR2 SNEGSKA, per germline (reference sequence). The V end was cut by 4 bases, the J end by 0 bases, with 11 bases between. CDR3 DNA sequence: TGCAGTGCTAAGAAGCCCTCTAGCACAGATACGCAGTATTTT. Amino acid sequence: CSAKKPSSTDTQYF.

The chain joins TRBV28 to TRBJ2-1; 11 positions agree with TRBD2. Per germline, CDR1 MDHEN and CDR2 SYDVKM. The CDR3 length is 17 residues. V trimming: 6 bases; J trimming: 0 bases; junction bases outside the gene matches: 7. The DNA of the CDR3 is TGTGCCAGCAGCCTGACTAGCGGGGTTAGCTCCTACAATGAGCAGTTCTTC. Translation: CASSLTSGVSSYNEQFF.

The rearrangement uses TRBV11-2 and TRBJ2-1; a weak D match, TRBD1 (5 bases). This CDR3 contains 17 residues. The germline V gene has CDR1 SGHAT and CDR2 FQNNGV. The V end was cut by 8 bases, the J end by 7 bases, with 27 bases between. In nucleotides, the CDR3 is TGTGCCAGCCATTCTAAAAGAGGCAGAGAAGGGGCGAATGAGCAGTTCTTC. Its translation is CASHSKRGREGANEQFF.

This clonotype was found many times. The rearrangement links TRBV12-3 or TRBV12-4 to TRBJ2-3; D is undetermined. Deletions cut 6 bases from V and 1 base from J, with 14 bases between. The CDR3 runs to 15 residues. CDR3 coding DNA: TGTGCCAGCAGGGTAGTGGTGAGGCGCACAGATACGCAGTATTTT. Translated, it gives CASRVVVRRTDTQYF.

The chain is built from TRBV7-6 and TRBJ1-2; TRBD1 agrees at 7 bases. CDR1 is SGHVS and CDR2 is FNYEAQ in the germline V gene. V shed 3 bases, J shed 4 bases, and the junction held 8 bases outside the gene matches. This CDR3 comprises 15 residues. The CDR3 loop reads CASSLSGGDLYGYTF. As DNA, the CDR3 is TGTGCCAGCAGCTTGTCAGGGGGGGACCTCTATGGCTACACCTTC. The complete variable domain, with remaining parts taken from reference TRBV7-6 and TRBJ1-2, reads GAGVSQSPRYKVTKRGQDVALRCDPISGHVSLYWYRQALGQGPEFLTYFNYEAQQDKSGLPNDRFSAERPEGSISTLTIQRTEQRDSAMYRCASSLSGGDLYGYTFGSGTRLTVV.

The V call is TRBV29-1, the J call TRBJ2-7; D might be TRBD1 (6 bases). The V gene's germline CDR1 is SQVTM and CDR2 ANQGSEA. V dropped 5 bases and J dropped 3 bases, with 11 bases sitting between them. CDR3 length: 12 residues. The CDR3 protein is CSVSTGFYEQYF. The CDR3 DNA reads TGCAGCGTTTCAACAGGGTTCTACGAGCAGTACTTC.

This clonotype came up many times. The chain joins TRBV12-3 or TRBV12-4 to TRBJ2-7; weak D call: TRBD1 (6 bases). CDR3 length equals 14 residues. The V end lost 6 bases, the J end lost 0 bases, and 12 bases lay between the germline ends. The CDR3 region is CASSRGGHSYEQYF. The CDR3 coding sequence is TGTGCCAGCAGCCGAGGGGGACACTCCTACGAGCAGTACTTC.

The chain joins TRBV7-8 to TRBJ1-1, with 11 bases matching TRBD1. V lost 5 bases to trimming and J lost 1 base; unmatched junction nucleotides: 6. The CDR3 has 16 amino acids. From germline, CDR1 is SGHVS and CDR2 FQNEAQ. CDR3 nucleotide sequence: TGTGCCAGCAGCCCCACCGGGACAGGGGGGAACACTGAAGCTTTCTTT. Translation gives CASSPTGTGGNTEAFF. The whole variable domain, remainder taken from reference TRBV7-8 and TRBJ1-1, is GAGVSQSPRYKVAKRGQDVALRCDPISGHVSLFWYQQALGQGPEFLTYFQNEAQLDKSGLPSDRFFAERPEGSVSTLKIQRTQQEDSAVYLCASSPTGTGGNTEAFFGQGTRLTVV.

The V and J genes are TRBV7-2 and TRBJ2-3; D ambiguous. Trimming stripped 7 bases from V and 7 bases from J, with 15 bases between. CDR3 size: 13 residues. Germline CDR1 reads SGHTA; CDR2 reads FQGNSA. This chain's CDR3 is CASTPENSYTQYF. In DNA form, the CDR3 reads TGTGCCAGCACACCGGAGAACTCATATACGCAGTATTTT. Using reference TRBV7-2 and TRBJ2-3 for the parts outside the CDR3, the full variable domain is GAGVSQSPSNKVTEKGKDVELRCDPISGHTALYWYRQSLGQGLEFLIYFQGNSAPDKSGLPSDRFSAERTGGSVSTLTIQRTQQEDSAVYLCASTPENSYTQYFGPGTRLTVL.

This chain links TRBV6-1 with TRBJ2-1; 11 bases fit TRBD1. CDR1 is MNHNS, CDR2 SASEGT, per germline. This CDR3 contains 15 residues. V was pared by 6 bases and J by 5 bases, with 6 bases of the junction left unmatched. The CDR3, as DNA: TGTGCCAGCAGACCGGGACAGGGGGGACACAATGAGCAGTTCTTC. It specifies CASRPGQGGHNEQFF.

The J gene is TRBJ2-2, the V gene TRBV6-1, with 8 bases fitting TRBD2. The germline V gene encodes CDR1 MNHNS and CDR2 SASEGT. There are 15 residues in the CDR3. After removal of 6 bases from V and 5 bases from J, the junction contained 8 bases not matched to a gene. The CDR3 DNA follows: TGTGCCAGCAGGGCCCAGACGGGAGGGACCGGGGAGCTGTTTTTT. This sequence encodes CASRAQTGGTGELFF.

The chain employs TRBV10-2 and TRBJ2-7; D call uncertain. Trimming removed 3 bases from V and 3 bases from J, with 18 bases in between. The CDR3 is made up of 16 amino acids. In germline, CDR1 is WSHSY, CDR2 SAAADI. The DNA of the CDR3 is TGCGCCAGCAGTGATAGGAAGGCCCCATTATTCTACGAGCAGTACTTC. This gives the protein CASSDRKAPLFYEQYF.